The 25 T cell receptor beta chains listed next were all sequenced from one sample in a study of T cell repertoires in cytomegalovirus infection. For these TCRs, the target antigens are not known. In TCRdb, the reads were re-called with MiXCR into one record per CDR3 protein. This repertoire shows around 900,000 distinct CDR3 sequences, approximately 30% found once; its top ten account for 13%. The material sequenced was cultured CD8+ T cells from PBMCs, taken from culture after CMV antigen stimulation. These receptors all stem from a human donor in good health (CMV status not recorded). Some clones in this sample may be carry-over from other donors' samples.

V gene TRBV29-1 combines with J gene TRBJ2-2; no clear D gene. Germline values: CDR1 SQVTM, CDR2 ANQGSEA. V lost 4 bases and J 2 bases, leaving 11 bases between the germline ends. CDR3 size: 14 residues. The CDR3 DNA reads as TGCAGCGTTGTCGGCCAGATTAACACCGGGGAGCTGTTTTTT. Its protein product is CSVVGQINTGELFF.

The V and J genes are TRBV27 and TRBJ2-7, with D perhaps TRBD1 (5 bases). V was trimmed by 7 bases and J by 6 bases, leaving 13 bases between them. This CDR3 has 12 residues. From germline, CDR1 is MNHEY and CDR2 SMNVEV (reference sequence). For the CDR3, the DNA is TGTGCCAGCATGTCAGGGCCGGGCGAGCAGTACTTC. Translation gives CASMSGPGEQYF.

This clonotype was seen a single time. The chain links TRBV7-6 to TRBJ2-5; D gene uncertain. In germline, CDR1 is SGHVS, CDR2 FNYEAQ. This CDR3 comprises 15 residues. Trimming took 1 base from V and 5 from J, leaving 14 bases between them. The CDR3 loop reads CASSLGTRLGETQYF. The CDR3, as DNA: TGTGCCAGCAGCTTAGGGACCAGGCTGGGGGAGACCCAGTACTTC.

The sample holds many counts of this clonotype. J is TRBJ1-1 and V is TRBV19; D is perhaps TRBD1 (6 bases). The CDR3 covers 12 residues. The germline V gene has CDR1 LNHDA and CDR2 SQIVND (reference sequence). Deletions cut 3 bases from V and 5 bases from J, with 7 bases between. In DNA form, the CDR3 reads TGTGCCAGTAGTATCAGGGGAACTGAAGCTTTCTTT. Its protein product is CASSIRGTEAFF.

The chain is built from TRBV7-9 and TRBJ2-1, with D perhaps TRBD2 (6 bases). This CDR3 has 17 amino acids. With 6 bases removed from V and 2 bases from J, the gap between germline ends came to 20 bases. Germline-derived CDR1 and CDR2 are SEHNR and FQNEAQ (reference sequence). CDR3 sequence reads: CASSPGGGGAAYNEQFF. As DNA, the CDR3 is TGTGCCAGCAGTCCCGGCGGTGGAGGGGCGGCCTACAATGAGCAGTTCTTC.

This clonotype was observed a handful of times. The chain combines TRBV6-2 or TRBV6-3 with TRBJ2-2; TRBD2 might be the D (5 bases). The CDR3 extends over 14 amino acids. V lost 10 bases and J lost 0, with 12 bases in between. Per germline, CDR1 MNHEY and CDR2 SVGEGT. The CDR3 DNA sequence: TGTGCCACCTCTGCCGGGGCGAACACCGGGGAGCTGTTTTTT. Translating it yields CATSAGANTGELFF.

CDR3 DNA: TGCGCCAGGACTGGGAGAGGCTCCGGCTACGAGCAGTACTTC. Amino acids: CARTGRGSGYEQYF. The V and J genes are TRBV23-1 and TRBJ2-7, with a possible D match to TRBD2 (5 bases). TRBV23-1 is flagged as an ORF with uncertain function. V was trimmed by 9 bases and J by 3 bases, leaving 18 bases between them. The CDR3 runs 14 residues.

With respect to this clonotype: A much larger clone lies one base from this, so it may be a read error. The chain carries TRBV7-2 and TRBJ1-2, with a weak D call TRBD1 (6 bases). Trimming removed 4 bases at V and 6 bases at J, with 15 bases between. Germline loops: CDR1 SGHTA, CDR2 FQGNSA. The CDR3 sequence is 14 residues long. The CDR3: CASSSITGSDGYTF. CDR3 sequence (DNA): TGTGCCAGCAGCTCCATTACAGGGAGCGATGGCTACACCTTC.

The chain's CDR3 is CASSHPAGAGDTDTQYF. DNA for the CDR3: TGTGCCAGCAGCCATCCCGCCGGAGCGGGGGACACAGATACGCAGTATTTT. V and J are TRBV27 and TRBJ2-3, with TRBD2 matching 8 bases. CDR1 and CDR2 from the germline V gene are MNHEY and SMNVEV (reference sequence). There are 17 residues in the CDR3. V lost 6 bases, J lost 2 bases, and 13 bases stayed unmatched.

The chain's CDR3 is CASSFTWTAQETQYF. In DNA, the CDR3 is TGTGCCAGCAGCTTTACATGGACAGCACAAGAGACCCAGTACTTC. The V call is TRBV7-9, the J call TRBJ2-5, with a possible D match to TRBD1 (6 bases). Germline-derived CDR1 and CDR2 are SEHNR and FQNEAQ (reference sequence). Trimming removed 3 bases at V and 2 bases at J, with 13 bases between. The CDR3 spans 15 residues.

J is TRBJ1-2 and V is TRBV20-1, with 9 bases fitting TRBD1. CDR3 size: 12 residues. Germline loops: CDR1 DFQATT, CDR2 SNEGSKA (reference sequence). Trimming removed 3 bases from V and 4 bases from J; junction bases left unmatched: 0. CDR3 bases: TGCAGTGCTAGGGGACAGGGCTATGGCTACACCTTC. Encoded protein: CSARGQGYGYTF.

The J gene is TRBJ2-1, the V gene TRBV7-8; D remains unclear. The CDR3 has 13 amino acids. Germline V gene sequence: CDR1 SGHVS, CDR2 FQNEAQ. Trimming removed 0 bases at V and 6 bases at J, with 6 bases between. The CDR3 bases are TGTGCCAGCAGCTTAGCACACCCCAATGAGCAGTTCTTC. Residues: CASSLAHPNEQFF.

The chain uses TRBV2 and TRBJ1-2, with D possibly TRBD1 on 6 matching bases. Germline V lookup: CDR1 SNHLY, CDR2 FYNNEI. This CDR3 is 15 amino acids long. Trimming removed 3 bases from V and 0 bases from J, with 11 bases in between. CDR3: CASSEWTASNYGYTF. CDR3 coding DNA: TGTGCCAGCAGTGAGTGGACAGCATCTAACTATGGCTACACCTTC. The full variable domain, in which reference TRBV2 and TRBJ1-2 provide the parts outside the CDR3, is EPEVTQTPSHQVTQMGQEVILRCVPISNHLYFYWYRQILGQKVEFLVSFYNNEISEKSEIFDDQFSVERPDGSNFTLKIRSTKLEDSAMYFCASSEWTASNYGYTFGSGTRLTVV.

This clonotype has more than one count but fewer than ten. V and J are TRBV12-3 or TRBV12-4 and TRBJ2-2, with 9 bases lining up with TRBD2. J was trimmed by 6 bases and V by 3 bases; bases with no gene match: 5. The CDR3 has 15 amino acids. CDR3 sequence reads: CASSFFSGGPGELFF. As DNA, the CDR3 is TGTGCCAGCAGTTTTTTTAGCGGGGGACCCGGGGAGCTGTTTTTT.

The rearrangement uses TRBV6-6 and TRBJ1-1; D gene ambiguous. V was clipped by 2 bases and J by 3 bases, with 7 bases between them. CDR1 is MNHNY, CDR2 SVGAGI, per germline (reference sequence). The CDR3 spans 13 residues. The CDR3: CASSYDLDTEAFF. The CDR3 DNA reads TGTGCCAGCAGTTACGATCTTGACACTGAAGCTTTCTTT.

DNA for the CDR3: TGTGCCAGCAGATCCCGACAGGGGGGAAGCAATCAGCCCCAGCATTTT. Translated: CASRSRQGGSNQPQHF. The V and J genes are TRBV6-2 or TRBV6-3 and TRBJ1-5; 9 positions agree with TRBD1. V was clipped by 6 bases and J by 1 base; unmatched bases: 7. Germline loops: CDR1 MNHEY, CDR2 SVGEGT. The CDR3 runs to 16 residues.

This clonotype was observed at least ten times. The gene calls are TRBV7-8 and TRBJ2-2; D may match TRBD1 or TRBD2 (5 bases each). V shed 3 bases and J shed 5 bases, with 19 bases lying between them. Germline values: CDR1 SGHVS, CDR2 FQNEAQ. This CDR3 is 17 amino acids long. CDR3 in DNA: TGTGCCAGCAGCTTCACCAGGGACCGTCCGAGTACCGGGGAGCTGTTTTTT. As protein: CASSFTRDRPSTGELFF.

This clonotype came up a few times. The J gene is TRBJ1-4, the V gene TRBV11-2, with D maybe TRBD1 (6 bases). The CDR3 is 18 amino acids. The germline gives CDR1 SGHAT, CDR2 FQNNGV. V lost 5 bases, J lost 3 bases, and 22 bases lay in between. CDR3 DNA sequence: TGTGCCAGCAGCGAAAACGGGACACCCCTTGCAGCTAATGAAAAACTGTTTTTT. It yields the protein CASSENGTPLAANEKLFF.

The chain employs TRBV29-1 and TRBJ2-1; 15 positions match TRBD2. V was pared by 6 bases and J by 2 bases, with 5 bases of the junction left unmatched. Germline V lookup: CDR1 SQVTM, CDR2 ANQGSEA. CDR3 size: 16 residues. The CDR3 here is CSVFGTSGGTYNEQFF. CDR3 DNA sequence: TGCAGCGTGTTTGGGACTAGCGGGGGGACCTACAATGAGCAGTTCTTC.

This clonotype has just a few counts. The V gene is TRBV3-1, the J gene TRBJ2-7; D is unclear. Trimming took off 0 bases at V and 3 bases at J, with 9 bases between the two ends. Germline V gene data show CDR1 as LGHDT and CDR2 as YNNKEL (reference sequence). The CDR3 consists of 14 residues. CDR3 loop: CASSQEGTVYEQYF. CDR3 in DNA: TGTGCCAGCAGCCAAGAAGGTACAGTCTACGAGCAGTACTTC.

This clonotype was seen many times. This chain connects TRBV7-9 to TRBJ2-4; D uncertain. The germline V gene encodes CDR1 SEHNR and CDR2 FQNEAQ (reference sequence). This CDR3 has 14 residues. The germline V and J ends were trimmed by 5 bases and 3 bases, with 11 bases remaining between them. The chain's CDR3 is CASSTEINKNIQYF. The DNA of the CDR3 is TGTGCCAGCAGCACAGAAATAAACAAAAACATTCAGTACTTC. The full variable domain, its missing parts supplied by reference TRBV7-9 and TRBJ2-4, is DTGVSQNPRHKITKRGQNVTFRCDPISEHNRLYWYRQTLGQGPEFLTYFQNEAQLEKSRLLSDRFSAERPKGSFSTLEIQRTEQGDSAMYLCASSTEINKNIQYFGAGTRLSVL.

The chain links TRBV3-1 to TRBJ2-3; 7 bases agree with TRBD2. Germline V lookup: CDR1 LGHDT, CDR2 YNNKEL (reference sequence). CDR3 length: 15 residues. Trimming removed 4 bases from V and 8 bases from J; junction bases left unmatched: 12. The CDR3 bases are TGTGCCAGCAGCCCGACAGTCGCGGGGGAGGTTACGCAGTATTTT. Translating gives CASSPTVAGEVTQYF.

J is TRBJ2-3 and V is TRBV6-2 or TRBV6-3; no firm D call. Trimming left V 5 bases short and J 7 bases short, with 7 bases between. The CDR3 runs 11 residues. CDR1 MNHEY and CDR2 SVGEGT come from the germline V gene. In nucleotides, the CDR3 is TGTGCCAGCAGTCCCTCGAATACGCAGTATTTT. Translated, it gives CASSPSNTQYF.

The chain joins TRBV5-1 to TRBJ2-1; D perhaps matches TRBD2 (6 bases). Germline CDR1 SGHRS, CDR2 YFSETQ. Trimming removed 3 bases from V and 3 bases from J, with 16 bases in between. CDR3 length: 16 residues. The CDR3 spells CASSWQNMDYYNEQFF. The DNA of the CDR3 is TGCGCCAGCAGCTGGCAGAACATGGACTACTACAATGAGCAGTTCTTC.

The chain combines TRBV12-3 or TRBV12-4 with TRBJ2-5; 8 nucleotides line up with TRBD1. With V trimmed by 5 bases and J by 5 bases, 25 bases remained unmatched. The CDR3 has 20 amino acids. The CDR3 DNA sequence: TGTGCCAGCAGTCTCCGTGGGGGGACAGGACGCTCCGCCAAGACCGAGACCCAGTACTTC. Its protein product is CASSLRGGTGRSAKTETQYF.